The 27 T cell receptor beta chains presented below share a single source sample, sequenced in a study of shared clonotypes between healthy human individuals. TCRdb keeps only in-frame clones here, not all; method: immunoSEQ multiplex PCR. Of about 2.4 million clones listed, 93% are singletons. Sequenced input: naive CD4+ T cells from PBMCs. Documented subset: CD45RA+ positively selected. Source of these receptors: a man in his late teens or twenties in good health. Some clones in this sample may be carry-over from other donors' samples.

The J gene is TRBJ1-2, the V gene TRBV5-4; D possibly corresponds to TRBD1 (5 bases). CDR1 is SGHNT, CDR2 YYREEE, per germline (reference sequence). V shed 0 bases and J shed 7 bases, with 16 bases lying between them. The CDR3 contains 15 residues. The CDR3 protein is CASSLVGEGYGGYTF. Written as DNA, the CDR3 is TGTGCCAGCAGCTTGGTGGGGGAGGGGTATGGTGGCTACACCTTC.

This clone has just one count. This chain connects TRBV19 to TRBJ2-7, with 8 bases lining up with TRBD2. The germline gives CDR1 LNHDA, CDR2 SQIVND (reference sequence). J gave up 3 bases and V 6 bases, and 7 bases lay outside the gene matches. The CDR3 loop spans 14 amino acids. The DNA for the CDR3 is TGTGCCAGTAGGAGGACGGGGGGGAACTACGAGCAGTACTTC. Its translation: CASRRTGGNYEQYF. The whole variable domain, filled in from reference TRBV19 and TRBJ2-7, reads DGGITQSPKYLFRKEGQNVTLSCEQNLNHDAMYWYRQDPGQGLRLIYYSQIVNDFQKGDIAEGYSVSREKKESFPLTVTSAQKNPTAFYLCASRRTGGNYEQYFGPGTRLTVT.

V and J are TRBV7-3 and TRBJ2-1; D possibly matches TRBD1 or TRBD2 (5 bases each). Trimming cost V 5 bases and J 3 bases, with 14 bases left between them. Germline lookup yields CDR1 SGHTA and CDR2 FQGTGA. The CDR3 loop spans 15 amino acids. Here the CDR3 DNA reads TGTGCCAGCAGCCTCCGGGACGGGTACTACAATGAGCAGTTCTTC. The encoded protein is CASSLRDGYYNEQFF.

The CDR3 sequence is CASSLMGPNPYNEQFF. In nucleotides, the CDR3 is TGTGCCAGCAGCTTAATGGGACCCAACCCTTACAATGAGCAGTTCTTC. The V gene is TRBV7-3, the J gene TRBJ2-1; D possibly matches TRBD1 or TRBD2 (5 bases each). The CDR3 is 16 residues long. Germline V gene lookup returns CDR1 SGHTA and CDR2 FQGTGA. Trimming pared 1 base from V and 4 bases from J, leaving 14 bases between.

The chain joins TRBV28 to TRBJ2-3; 13 nucleotides match TRBD2. The CDR3 totals 16 residues. Per germline, CDR1 MDHEN and CDR2 SYDVKM. V gave up 4 bases and J gave up 4 bases; unmatched junction bases: 5. The CDR3 nucleotides are TGTGCCAGCAGTTGGGGGACTAGCGGGAAGCCAGATACGCAGTATTTT. Translating gives CASSWGTSGKPDTQYF.

As regards this clone: Other nucleotide sequences from this sample produce the same CDR3. The chain recombines TRBV5-1 with TRBJ2-7; a possible D gene is TRBD2 (6 bases). Germline V gene lookup returns CDR1 SGHRS and CDR2 YFSETQ. This CDR3 comprises 15 residues. The germline V and J ends were trimmed by 0 bases and 1 base, with 11 bases remaining between them. The CDR3 bases are TGCGCCAGCAGCTTGGAAGGGACTGGATCCTACGAGCAGTACTTC. This translates into CASSLEGTGSYEQYF.

The CDR3 is CASSAGGPYNEQFF. The DNA of the CDR3 is TGTGCCAGCAGTGCGGGAGGCCCCTACAATGAGCAGTTCTTC. The rearrangement joins TRBV7-2 to TRBJ2-1; TRBD2 aligns across 8 bases. Trimming took 6 bases from V and 2 from J; bases not matched to a gene: 3. The CDR3 totals 14 residues. The germline V gene has CDR1 SGHTA and CDR2 FQGNSA.

V is TRBV4-2 and J is TRBJ2-7, with 11 bases that match TRBD2. Germline CDR1 LGHNA, CDR2 YNFKEQ. This CDR3 contains 17 residues. Trimming at V came to 4 bases and at J to 1 base, leaving 9 bases not matched to a gene. CDR3 region: CASSRKESSGRSYEQYF. In DNA, the CDR3 is TGTGCCAGCAGCCGGAAGGAGTCTAGCGGGAGGTCCTACGAGCAGTACTTC.

J is TRBJ1-2 and V is TRBV7-2, with unresolved D. With 5 bases removed from V and 6 bases from J, the gap between germline ends came to 16 bases. Germline V gene sequence: CDR1 SGHTA, CDR2 FQGNSA. The CDR3 contains 14 residues. The CDR3 protein is CASSLGQAGHGYTF. In DNA form, the CDR3 reads TGTGCCAGCAGCCTCGGGCAGGCTGGGCATGGCTACACCTTC.

V gene TRBV7-8 combines with J gene TRBJ2-3; D might be TRBD1 (6 bases). V dropped 7 bases and J dropped 3 bases, with 14 bases sitting between them. The CDR3 is 14 amino acids. Germline CDR1 is SGHVS and CDR2 is FQNEAQ. CDR3 region: CASTQTGDTDTQYF. The CDR3 nucleotides are TGTGCCAGCACCCAGACAGGCGATACAGATACGCAGTATTTT.

This chain links TRBV5-4 with TRBJ2-2, with 8 bases matching TRBD2. Germline V CDR1 and CDR2: SGHNT, YYREEE (reference sequence). J was trimmed by 5 bases and V by 1 base; bases with no gene match: 4. This CDR3 contains 15 residues. The DNA for the CDR3 is TGTGCCAGCAGCTTGCGAGCGGGAGATACCGGGGAGCTGTTTTTT. Its translation: CASSLRAGDTGELFF.

This chain uses TRBV28 with TRBJ2-7; 8 bases are shared with TRBD2. Germline CDR1 MDHEN, CDR2 SYDVKM. Trimming took 8 bases from V and 3 from J; bases not matched to a gene: 12. This CDR3 spans 15 amino acids. This chain's CDR3 is CASSWPTSGNYEQYF. CDR3 in DNA: TGTGCCAGCTCTTGGCCAACTAGCGGCAACTACGAGCAGTACTTC.

This chain joins TRBV5-1 and TRBJ2-3; tentative D call: TRBD2 (5 bases). V lost 0 bases and J lost 3, with 11 bases in between. Germline V gene lookup returns CDR1 SGHRS and CDR2 YFSETQ. This CDR3 region has 15 residues. CDR3 protein: CASSLVGDRTDTQYF. DNA of the CDR3: TGCGCCAGCAGCTTGGTGGGAGATAGGACAGATACGCAGTATTTT.

The chain links TRBV11-3 to TRBJ2-5, with D possibly being TRBD1 (6 bases). V was cut by 8 bases and J by 4 bases, with 23 bases left in between. Germline lookup yields CDR1 SGHNT and CDR2 YENEEA. The CDR3 contains 16 residues. The CDR3 sequence: CASGQGRGLLGETQYF. The CDR3 DNA sequence: TGTGCCAGCGGTCAGGGCAGGGGATTGTTGGGAGAGACCCAGTACTTC.

The chain recombines TRBV7-9 with TRBJ1-5; D is perhaps TRBD1 (6 bases). Germline CDR1 is SEHNR and CDR2 is FQNEAQ (reference sequence). The CDR3 spans 16 residues. The germline V and J ends were trimmed by 9 bases and 0 bases, with 18 bases remaining between them. The CDR3 DNA sequence: TGTGCCAGAAGCACAAATCCCAGGGGTAGCAATCAGCCCCAGCATTTT. Its translation is CARSTNPRGSNQPQHF.

Comments on this clone: The same CDR3 arises from other DNA sequences in this sample as well. This rearrangement joins TRBV28 to TRBJ1-5; 7 nucleotides agree with TRBD1. Trimming at V came to 8 bases and at J to 2 bases, leaving 0 bases not matched to a gene. Germline loops: CDR1 MDHEN, CDR2 SYDVKM. This CDR3 has 12 amino acids. The CDR3 region has the DNA TGTGCCAGCGGACAGGGCAATCAGCCCCAGCATTTT. Translated, it gives CASGQGNQPQHF.

This clone was detected only once. CDR3 amino acids: CASSYHATNEKLFF. For the CDR3, the DNA is TGTGCCAGCAGTTACCATGCAACTAATGAAAAACTGTTTTTT. V gene TRBV6-6 combines with J gene TRBJ1-4; D unclear. The V gene lost 2 bases and the J gene lost 0 bases, with 4 bases spanning the gap. The germline V gene encodes CDR1 MNHNY and CDR2 SVGAGI (reference sequence). This CDR3 region has 14 residues.

The chain is built from TRBV28 and TRBJ2-2; 7 bases line up with TRBD2. Trimming removed 10 bases from V and 5 bases from J; junction bases left unmatched: 13. There are 15 residues in the CDR3. Germline V gene data show CDR1 as MDHEN and CDR2 as SYDVKM. This CDR3 is CATILSGLNTGELFF. In DNA form, the CDR3 reads TGTGCCACCATACTTTCGGGACTAAATACCGGGGAGCTGTTTTTT.

The chain carries TRBV18 and TRBJ2-3, with D perhaps TRBD2 (5 bases). Trimming pared 8 bases from V and 6 bases from J, leaving 18 bases between. The CDR3 runs 14 residues. CDR1 and CDR2 from the germline V gene are KGHSH and LQKENI. DNA of the CDR3: TGTGCCAGCGCCCTTATTCGGGATGGGGATACGCAGTATTTT. Protein: CASALIRDGDTQYF.

The rearrangement uses TRBV9 and TRBJ2-7; the D gene is possibly TRBD2 (5 bases). With 0 bases removed from V and 4 bases from J, the gap between germline ends came to 17 bases. CDR3 length: 16 residues. CDR1 SGDLS and CDR2 YYNGEE come from the germline V gene. CDR3 in amino acids: CASSVVRGSPKYEQYF. In DNA form, the CDR3 reads TGTGCCAGCAGCGTAGTCCGGGGTTCCCCTAAATACGAGCAGTACTTC.

This chain connects TRBV11-2 to TRBJ2-5; D possibly matches TRBD1 or TRBD2 (6 bases each). V dropped 7 bases and J dropped 2 bases, with 23 bases sitting between them. The germline gives CDR1 SGHAT, CDR2 FQNNGV. This CDR3 comprises 17 residues. CDR3 protein: CASIPGAWGLSQETQYF. The DNA of the CDR3 is TGTGCCAGCATCCCGGGAGCGTGGGGGCTCTCACAAGAGACCCAGTACTTC.

This sequence joins TRBV5-4 and TRBJ2-1; 16 bases fit TRBD2. Unmatched junction bases numbered 7, after V lost 3 bases and J lost 10 bases. The CDR3 has 16 residues. From germline, CDR1 is SGHNT and CDR2 YYREEE (reference sequence). The CDR3 nucleotides read TGTGCCAGCAGCTCCGACCCGGGACTAGCGGGAGGGGAGCAGTTCTTC. Its protein is CASSSDPGLAGGEQFF.

The chain joins TRBV5-4 to TRBJ2-5; no clear D. The V and J ends lost 2 bases and 2 bases respectively, with 7 bases between them. The CDR3 loop spans 13 amino acids. Per the germline V gene, CDR1 is SGHNT and CDR2 is YYREEE (reference sequence). The DNA for the CDR3 is TGTGCCAGCAGCTTAGCAGTACAAGAGACCCAGTACTTC. Translating it yields CASSLAVQETQYF.

DNA for the CDR3: TGTGCCTGGAGTGTACGGGGGTTAGGGGGCAATCAGCCCCAGCATTTT. Protein product: CAWSVRGLGGNQPQHF. The chain couples TRBV30 to TRBJ1-5, with D possibly being TRBD1 (5 bases). V was pared by 0 bases and J by 2 bases, with 14 bases between. CDR1 is GTSNPN, CDR2 SVGIG, per germline (reference sequence). This CDR3 is 16 amino acids long.

The V and J genes are TRBV5-4 and TRBJ1-3; TRBD1 might be the D (6 bases). CDR3 length: 18 amino acids. V gave up 0 bases and J gave up 4 bases, with 20 bases separating them. CDR1 SGHNT and CDR2 YYREEE come from the germline V gene (reference sequence). CDR3 loop: CASSLVGARGSAGNTIYF. CDR3 DNA: TGTGCCAGCAGCTTGGTGGGGGCAAGGGGCTCTGCGGGAAACACCATATATTTT. Variable domain in full (rest from reference TRBV5-4 and TRBJ1-3): ETGVTQSPTHLIKTRGQQVTLRCSSQSGHNTVSWYQQALGQGPQFIFQYYREEENGRGNFPPRFSGLQFPNYSSELNVNALELDDSALYLCASSLVGARGSAGNTIYFGEGSWLTVV.

The chain joins TRBV7-2 to TRBJ1-4; D remains unclear. The CDR3 consists of 15 residues. V dropped 2 bases and J dropped 5 bases, with 12 bases sitting between them. Germline values: CDR1 SGHTA, CDR2 FQGNSA. CDR3 coding DNA: TGTGCCAGCAGCTTAATGCGGACCGAAAATGAAAAACTGTTTTTT. This gives the protein CASSLMRTENEKLFF.

The V call is TRBV7-9, the J call TRBJ2-7; no reliable D call. The V gene's germline CDR1 is SEHNR and CDR2 FQNEAQ (reference sequence). The CDR3 contains 14 residues. Trimming cost V 0 bases and J 1 base, with 7 bases left between them. In nucleotides, the CDR3 is TGTGCCAGCAGCTTAGCGGCCCATTCCTACGAGCAGTACTTC. Translated: CASSLAAHSYEQYF.